Presented here are 18 T cell receptor beta chains from one specimen sequenced in a study of T cell repertoires in cytomegalovirus infection. TCRdb re-called the reads through MiXCR, storing one row per CDR3 protein. The repertoire includes approximately 170,000 distinct CDR3 sequences, 17% of them detected once, and around 20% sits in the top ten. The sequencing sample was made of CD8+ T cells from PBMCs. These receptor sequences come from a human donor in good health (CMV status not recorded). Some clones in this sample may be carry-over from other donors' samples.

This clonotype appeared a few times. The chain recombines TRBV7-9 with TRBJ2-3, with 10 bases that match TRBD1. With V trimmed by 5 bases and J by 7 bases, 15 bases remained unmatched. The CDR3 length is 17 residues. CDR1 SEHNR and CDR2 FQNEAQ come from the germline V gene (reference sequence). CDR3 sequence: CASSPKPTGGPANTQYF. As DNA, the CDR3 is TGTGCCAGCAGCCCCAAACCGACAGGGGGCCCGGCAAATACGCAGTATTTT.

The J gene is TRBJ2-7, the V gene TRBV7-2; 7 bases map to TRBD2. CDR1 is SGHTA and CDR2 is FQGNSA in the germline V gene. J lost 6 bases, V lost 5 bases, and 7 bases had no gene match. The length of the CDR3 is 13 residues. CDR3: CASSRQRGTEQYF. The CDR3 DNA sequence: TGTGCCAGCAGCCGCCAGCGGGGAACCGAGCAGTACTTC.

The rearrangement links TRBV6-5 to TRBJ1-1, with D hard to call. The CDR3 contains 12 residues. With 5 bases removed from V and 0 bases from J, the gap between germline ends came to 4 bases. Germline V lookup: CDR1 MNHEY, CDR2 SVGAGI. The CDR3 nucleotides are TGTGCCAGCAGTAAAGTGAACACTGAAGCTTTCTTT. Its protein is CASSKVNTEAFF.

Only a few counts were recorded for this clonotype. This chain connects TRBV7-2 to TRBJ1-1; 7 bases map to TRBD1. This CDR3 spans 14 amino acids. J gave up 0 bases and V 7 bases, and 5 bases lay outside the gene matches. The germline CDR1 and CDR2 sequences are SGHTA and FQGNSA. In DNA form, the CDR3 reads TGTGCCAGCATGAACACAGGGGTGAACACTGAAGCTTTCTTT. Encoded protein: CASMNTGVNTEAFF.

This clonotype was seen a few times. The rearrangement uses TRBV30 and TRBJ2-7, with D tentatively TRBD2 (5 bases). The CDR3 is made up of 11 amino acids. Germline lookup yields CDR1 GTSNPN and CDR2 SVGIG (reference sequence). CDR3 bases: TGTGCTGTAATAGCGACCTACGAGCAGTACTTC. Amino acids: CAVIATYEQYF.

Only a few counts were recorded for this clonotype. The chain recombines TRBV20-1 with TRBJ1-5; no definite D call. Germline CDR1 is DFQATT and CDR2 is SNEGSKA (reference sequence). V was trimmed by 1 base and J by 4 bases, leaving 8 bases between them. The CDR3 totals 13 residues. The CDR3 here is CSARGTENQPQHF. The CDR3 DNA sequence: TGCAGTGCTAGAGGGACCGAGAATCAGCCCCAGCATTTT.

The rearrangement joins TRBV12-3 or TRBV12-4 to TRBJ1-2, with a weak D call TRBD1 (6 bases). V lost 7 bases to trimming and J lost 4 bases, with 13 bases between them. This CDR3 has 13 amino acids. The CDR3 spells CASNTGTTYGYTF. The CDR3 nucleotides are TGTGCCAGCAATACCGGGACAACCTATGGCTACACCTTC.

The rearrangement uses TRBV28 and TRBJ2-7; D possibly corresponds to TRBD1 (7 bases). Trimming cost V 2 bases and J 5 bases, with 10 bases left between them. The CDR3 runs to 13 residues. CDR1 and CDR2 (germline): MDHEN, SYDVKM. CDR3 DNA sequence: TGTGCCAGCAGTTTACAGGGGGGCGACGAGCAGTACTTC. Translating it yields CASSLQGGDEQYF.

This chain joins TRBV19 and TRBJ2-7; D is unclear. Germline V gene lookup returns CDR1 LNHDA and CDR2 SQIVND (reference sequence). The CDR3 contains 13 residues. Trimming removed 6 bases at V and 1 base at J, with 10 bases between. The CDR3 DNA reads TGTGCCAGTAGCCCATATAGTTCCTACGAGCAGTACTTC. It specifies CASSPYSSYEQYF. The whole variable domain, filled in from reference TRBV19 and TRBJ2-7, reads DGGITQSPKYLFRKEGQNVTLSCEQNLNHDAMYWYRQDPGQGLRLIYYSQIVNDFQKGDIAEGYSVSREKKESFPLTVTSAQKNPTAFYLCASSPYSSYEQYFGPGTRLTVT.

This clonotype showed up just a few times. The J gene is TRBJ1-4, the V gene TRBV20-1, with D possibly being TRBD1 (5 bases). The CDR3 has 14 amino acids. Germline CDR1 is DFQATT and CDR2 is SNEGSKA (reference sequence). The ends were cut back, 6 bases at V and 14 bases at J, with 25 bases in the middle. The CDR3: CSARGTATPGELFF. The CDR3 DNA reads as TGCAGTGCCCGAGGGACGGCCACTCCGGGTGAGCTGTTTTTT.

The rearrangement joins TRBV7-6 to TRBJ2-1; no reliable D call. Germline CDR1 SGHVS, CDR2 FNYEAQ. The CDR3 totals 14 residues. V was cut by 1 base and J by 3 bases, with 7 bases left in between. CDR3 amino acids: CASSLGGNYNEQFF. The CDR3 DNA is TGTGCCAGCAGCTTAGGCGGCAACTACAATGAGCAGTTCTTC.

The chain carries TRBV6-2 or TRBV6-3 and TRBJ2-1, with no clear D. The V end was cut by 0 bases, the J end by 7 bases, with 4 bases between. The germline V gene encodes CDR1 MNHEY and CDR2 SVGEGT. The CDR3 is 12 amino acids. This CDR3 reads CASSYSWNEQFF. CDR3 DNA sequence: TGTGCCAGCAGTTACTCCTGGAATGAGCAGTTCTTC.

CDR3 sequence: CASSLRGLAGGPEQFF. The CDR3 DNA reads TGTGCCAGCAGCTTAAGGGGTCTAGCGGGGGGGCCTGAGCAGTTCTTC. This sequence joins TRBV7-2 and TRBJ2-1, with TRBD2 identical over 12 bases. The V gene end was trimmed by 2 bases and the J gene end by 9 bases; junction bases not matched to a gene: 8. The CDR3 runs 16 residues. In germline, CDR1 is SGHTA, CDR2 FQGNSA. Using reference TRBV7-2 and TRBJ2-1 for the parts outside the CDR3, the full variable domain is GAGVSQSPSNKVTEKGKDVELRCDPISGHTALYWYRQSLGQGLEFLIYFQGNSAPDKSGLPSDRFSAERTGGSVSTLTIQRTQQEDSAVYLCASSLRGLAGGPEQFFGPGTRLTVL.

This clonotype appeared a few times. V and J are TRBV7-9 and TRBJ1-2; perhaps TRBD1 as D (5 bases). The CDR3 loop spans 13 amino acids. Germline CDR1 reads SEHNR; CDR2 reads FQNEAQ (reference sequence). The V and J ends lost 5 bases and 8 bases respectively, with 15 bases between them. CDR3 protein: CASSPEPWTGYTF. The DNA for the CDR3 is TGTGCCAGCAGCCCAGAGCCGTGGACAGGCTACACCTTC.

This chain connects TRBV6-2 or TRBV6-3 to TRBJ1-2, with D unresolved. Germline V gives CDR1 MNHEY, CDR2 SVGEGT. This CDR3 region has 16 residues. V lost 4 bases, J lost 2 bases, and 17 bases lay in between. The CDR3 DNA reads as TGTGCCAGCAGTTCAGGCCTCCTCTGGGCAAACTATGGCTACACCTTC. Amino acids: CASSSGLLWANYGYTF.

This clonotype was seen a handful of times. V gene TRBV7-3 combines with J gene TRBJ2-5; no reliable D call. This CDR3 has 15 residues. V lost 4 bases, J lost 1 base, and 13 bases lay in between. Germline V gene data show CDR1 as SGHTA and CDR2 as FQGTGA. The CDR3 coding sequence is TGTGCCAGCAGCTCCTCCCCAGGAAGCCAAGAGACCCAGTACTTC. This sequence encodes CASSSSPGSQETQYF.

The chain is built from TRBV25-1 and TRBJ2-5; D gene uncertain. The CDR3 consists of 15 residues. Trimming left V 5 bases short and J 0 bases short, with 13 bases between. Germline CDR1 MGHDK, CDR2 SYGVNS. The CDR3 spells CASSQDPTYQETQYF. CDR3 coding DNA: TGTGCCAGCAGTCAGGACCCTACGTACCAAGAGACCCAGTACTTC.

This clonotype occurred a few times. This chain joins TRBV7-2 and TRBJ2-7, with 8 bases matching TRBD2. V trimming: 1 base; J trimming: 0 bases; junction bases outside the gene matches: 2. The CDR3 consists of 15 residues. Germline loops: CDR1 SGHTA, CDR2 FQGNSA. CDR3 DNA: TGTGCCAGCAGCTTAGTAAGCGGGGGCTCCTACGAGCAGTACTTC. As protein: CASSLVSGGSYEQYF.